The 9 T cell receptor beta chains reported below all come from one sample, sequenced in a study of tissue T cells after allogeneic stem cell transplantation. This table comes from immunoSEQ multiplex PCR, and its TCRdb copy is limited to in-frame clones, with some not included. Found here are roughly 21,000 clones, approximately 69% of them singletons; the top ten hold roughly 0.38%. Sample: blood. These TCRs come from a female BALB/c mouse in good health. For this mouse line, the MHC haplotype is H2-d.

Points on this clone: Mouse gene names apply. From the germline J gene comes the end of the CDR3, since the read stops 1 residue before it. The chain carries TRBV31 and TRBJ2-5; D could derive from TRBD1 or TRBD2 (5 bases each). The germline gives CDR1 GKSSPN, CDR2 SITVG. The CDR3 extends over 13 amino acids. Trimming took off 1 base at V and 3 bases at J, with 8 bases between the two ends. CDR3 DNA (partial): TGTGCCTGGAGTCCGGGGGAGCAAGACACCCAGTAC. This codes for CAWSPGEQDTQY. The CDR3, in full, reads CAWSPGEQDTQYF.

On this clone itself: Germline and genes here are mouse. The read comes to an end 1 residue before the CDR3 does, leaving the germline J gene to fill in the end. This rearrangement joins TRBV5 to TRBJ1-4, with no clear D. The germline CDR1 and CDR2 sequences are LGHNA and YNLKQL (reference sequence). The CDR3 has 14 residues. Trimming took off 0 bases at V and 0 bases at J, with 2 bases between the two ends. CDR3 residues: CASSQDISNERLFF. CDR3 DNA (partial): TGTGCCAGCAGCCAAGACATTTCCAACGAAAGATTATTT.

As to this clone: Mouse gene names apply. The DNA ends 1 residue before the CDR3 does, and the rest of the CDR3 is filled in from the germline J gene. The J gene is TRBJ2-1, the V gene TRBV5; the D gene could be TRBD1 or TRBD2 (5 bases each). The CDR3 totals 16 residues. CDR1 is LGHNA and CDR2 is YNLKQL in the germline V gene (reference sequence). The V end lost 4 bases, the J end lost 1 base, and 14 bases lay between the germline ends. The covered CDR3 bases are TGTGCCAGCAGCCCAGCCCGGGGCACCAACTATGCTGAGCAGTTC. Residues: CASSPARGTNYAEQF. The CDR3 in its entirety is CASSPARGTNYAEQFF.

Of note for this clone: Any gene name here is a mouse gene name. The read gets to within 1 residue of the CDR3 end, and the germline J gene fills in the rest. V usage is TRBV31 and J usage is TRBJ1-2; the D is unclear. Trimming took 2 bases from V and 1 from J, leaving 8 bases between them. Germline V lookup: CDR1 GKSSPN, CDR2 SITVG. This CDR3 is built from 13 residues. Here the CDR3 reads CAWSKGGNSDYTF. The sequenced CDR3 bases are TGTGCCTGGAGTAAGGGAGGAAACTCCGACTACACC.

To note about this clone: Each gene name is a mouse one. The missing CDR3 end, 1 residue past where the read stops, is filled in from the germline J gene. The chain is built from TRBV12-1 and TRBJ2-7; possible D gene TRBD2, 7 bases. This CDR3 has 14 residues. Looked up from germline, CDR1 is SGHSN and CDR2 is HYEKVE. The V end was cut by 0 bases, the J end by 3 bases, with 11 bases between. The CDR3 DNA, read in part, is TGTGCCAGCTCTCTCGATGGGGGGCGCTATGAACAGTAC. Residues: CASSLDGGRYEQY. The full-length CDR3 reads as CASSLDGGRYEQYF.

This clone was counted between two and nine times. Genes here carry mouse names. The observed sequence ends 1 residue before the CDR3 terminus, with the missing tail filled in from the germline J gene. The gene calls are TRBV13-1 and TRBJ2-1, with D possibly matching TRBD1 (5 bases). V dropped 2 bases and J dropped 7 bases, with 13 bases sitting between them. CDR1 and CDR2 (germline): NSHNY, SYGAGN. This CDR3 has 14 amino acids. The covered CDR3 bases are TGTGCCAGCAGTGACAGGGAGGGTCGGGCTGAGCAGTTC. It specifies CASSDREGRAEQF. The full-length CDR3 reads as CASSDREGRAEQFF.

Turning to this clone: All gene names here are mouse names. Read coverage stops 1 residue before the CDR3 terminus; the germline J gene supplies the remainder. The rearrangement uses TRBV4 and TRBJ2-5, with TRBD2 matching 11 bases. The V gene end was trimmed by 5 bases and the J gene end by 3 bases; junction bases not matched to a gene: 7. Germline CDR1 LGHDT, CDR2 YNNKQL (reference sequence). CDR3 length equals 16 residues. The CDR3 bases that were read are TGTGCCAGCAGCCACTCGCGGACTGGGGGGCAAGACACCCAGTAC. Its translation is CASSHSRTGGQDTQY. The CDR3 in full is CASSHSRTGGQDTQYF. The full variable domain, its missing parts supplied by reference TRBV4 and TRBJ2-5, is ETAVFQTPNYHVTQVGNEVSFNCKQTLGHDTMYWYKQDSKKLLKIMFSYNNKQLIVNETVPRRFSPQSSDKAHLNLRIKSVEPEDSAVYLCASSHSRTGGQDTQYFGPGTRLLVL.

Notes on this clone: Germline and genes: mouse. The CDR3 goes on 1 residue after the read ends, and that part is filled in from the germline J gene. Different DNA sequences within this sample yield the same CDR3. This chain links TRBV2 with TRBJ2-7; tentatively, D is TRBD1 or TRBD2 (6 bases each). V lost 0 bases and J lost 4, with 7 bases in between. The CDR3 spans 13 residues. In germline, CDR1 is LGHNA, CDR2 YSYQKL. The DNA read from the CDR3 is TGTGCCAGCAGCCAAGAAGGGGGGTATGAACAGTAC. Its protein is CASSQEGGYEQY. The CDR3, in full, reads CASSQEGGYEQYF.

On this clone: Gene names are mouse gene names. The sequence runs out 1 residue before the end of the CDR3; the remainder is reconstructed from the germline J gene. This chain uses TRBV4 with TRBJ1-3, with 7 bases identical to TRBD1. The CDR3 has 16 amino acids. V shed 4 bases and J 0 bases; nucleotides not matched to a gene: 6. Looked up from germline, CDR1 is LGHDT and CDR2 is YNNKQL (reference sequence). This CDR3 reads CASSSFRGISGNTLYF. Incomplete CDR3 DNA: TGTGCCAGCAGCTCCTTCAGGGGGATTTCTGGAAATACGCTCTAT.